This T cell receptor beta chain derives from a study of intratumoral heterogeneity in liver cancer. Study summary: With a median age of approximately 58 years, most patients were men.

Study-wide points: Reportedly, regional differences in tumor-infiltrating lymphocyte burden estimated from RNA-seq held up under TCR sequencing.

Multiple geographically separated regions of the hepatocellular carcinoma nodule were sampled separately. Patients had early-stage hepatocellular carcinoma, untreated before resection. Sampled areas showed no macroscopic evidence of necrosis or hemorrhage. This CDR3 is 15 amino acids long. Trimming cost V 4 bases and J 1 base; bases outside gene matches: 5. Germline V lookup: CDR1 SGHTA, CDR2 FQGNSA. Assay: immunoSEQ multiplex PCR; the TCRdb copy retains only in-frame clones and omits some. The sample yields a few thousand clones, about 50% seen once. This clone is medium-sized in the sample. Antigen specificity is unknown.

The sample here was tumor tissue, taken before any cancer treatment. The source is a man aged 65-85 years with hepatocellular carcinoma. The rearrangement joins TRBV7-2 to TRBJ2-7; 9 nucleotides line up with TRBD1. Written as DNA, the CDR3 is TGTGCCAGCAGCTCCCGGGACAGGGTTTCCTACGAGCAGTACTTC. Protein: CASSSRDRVSYEQYF.